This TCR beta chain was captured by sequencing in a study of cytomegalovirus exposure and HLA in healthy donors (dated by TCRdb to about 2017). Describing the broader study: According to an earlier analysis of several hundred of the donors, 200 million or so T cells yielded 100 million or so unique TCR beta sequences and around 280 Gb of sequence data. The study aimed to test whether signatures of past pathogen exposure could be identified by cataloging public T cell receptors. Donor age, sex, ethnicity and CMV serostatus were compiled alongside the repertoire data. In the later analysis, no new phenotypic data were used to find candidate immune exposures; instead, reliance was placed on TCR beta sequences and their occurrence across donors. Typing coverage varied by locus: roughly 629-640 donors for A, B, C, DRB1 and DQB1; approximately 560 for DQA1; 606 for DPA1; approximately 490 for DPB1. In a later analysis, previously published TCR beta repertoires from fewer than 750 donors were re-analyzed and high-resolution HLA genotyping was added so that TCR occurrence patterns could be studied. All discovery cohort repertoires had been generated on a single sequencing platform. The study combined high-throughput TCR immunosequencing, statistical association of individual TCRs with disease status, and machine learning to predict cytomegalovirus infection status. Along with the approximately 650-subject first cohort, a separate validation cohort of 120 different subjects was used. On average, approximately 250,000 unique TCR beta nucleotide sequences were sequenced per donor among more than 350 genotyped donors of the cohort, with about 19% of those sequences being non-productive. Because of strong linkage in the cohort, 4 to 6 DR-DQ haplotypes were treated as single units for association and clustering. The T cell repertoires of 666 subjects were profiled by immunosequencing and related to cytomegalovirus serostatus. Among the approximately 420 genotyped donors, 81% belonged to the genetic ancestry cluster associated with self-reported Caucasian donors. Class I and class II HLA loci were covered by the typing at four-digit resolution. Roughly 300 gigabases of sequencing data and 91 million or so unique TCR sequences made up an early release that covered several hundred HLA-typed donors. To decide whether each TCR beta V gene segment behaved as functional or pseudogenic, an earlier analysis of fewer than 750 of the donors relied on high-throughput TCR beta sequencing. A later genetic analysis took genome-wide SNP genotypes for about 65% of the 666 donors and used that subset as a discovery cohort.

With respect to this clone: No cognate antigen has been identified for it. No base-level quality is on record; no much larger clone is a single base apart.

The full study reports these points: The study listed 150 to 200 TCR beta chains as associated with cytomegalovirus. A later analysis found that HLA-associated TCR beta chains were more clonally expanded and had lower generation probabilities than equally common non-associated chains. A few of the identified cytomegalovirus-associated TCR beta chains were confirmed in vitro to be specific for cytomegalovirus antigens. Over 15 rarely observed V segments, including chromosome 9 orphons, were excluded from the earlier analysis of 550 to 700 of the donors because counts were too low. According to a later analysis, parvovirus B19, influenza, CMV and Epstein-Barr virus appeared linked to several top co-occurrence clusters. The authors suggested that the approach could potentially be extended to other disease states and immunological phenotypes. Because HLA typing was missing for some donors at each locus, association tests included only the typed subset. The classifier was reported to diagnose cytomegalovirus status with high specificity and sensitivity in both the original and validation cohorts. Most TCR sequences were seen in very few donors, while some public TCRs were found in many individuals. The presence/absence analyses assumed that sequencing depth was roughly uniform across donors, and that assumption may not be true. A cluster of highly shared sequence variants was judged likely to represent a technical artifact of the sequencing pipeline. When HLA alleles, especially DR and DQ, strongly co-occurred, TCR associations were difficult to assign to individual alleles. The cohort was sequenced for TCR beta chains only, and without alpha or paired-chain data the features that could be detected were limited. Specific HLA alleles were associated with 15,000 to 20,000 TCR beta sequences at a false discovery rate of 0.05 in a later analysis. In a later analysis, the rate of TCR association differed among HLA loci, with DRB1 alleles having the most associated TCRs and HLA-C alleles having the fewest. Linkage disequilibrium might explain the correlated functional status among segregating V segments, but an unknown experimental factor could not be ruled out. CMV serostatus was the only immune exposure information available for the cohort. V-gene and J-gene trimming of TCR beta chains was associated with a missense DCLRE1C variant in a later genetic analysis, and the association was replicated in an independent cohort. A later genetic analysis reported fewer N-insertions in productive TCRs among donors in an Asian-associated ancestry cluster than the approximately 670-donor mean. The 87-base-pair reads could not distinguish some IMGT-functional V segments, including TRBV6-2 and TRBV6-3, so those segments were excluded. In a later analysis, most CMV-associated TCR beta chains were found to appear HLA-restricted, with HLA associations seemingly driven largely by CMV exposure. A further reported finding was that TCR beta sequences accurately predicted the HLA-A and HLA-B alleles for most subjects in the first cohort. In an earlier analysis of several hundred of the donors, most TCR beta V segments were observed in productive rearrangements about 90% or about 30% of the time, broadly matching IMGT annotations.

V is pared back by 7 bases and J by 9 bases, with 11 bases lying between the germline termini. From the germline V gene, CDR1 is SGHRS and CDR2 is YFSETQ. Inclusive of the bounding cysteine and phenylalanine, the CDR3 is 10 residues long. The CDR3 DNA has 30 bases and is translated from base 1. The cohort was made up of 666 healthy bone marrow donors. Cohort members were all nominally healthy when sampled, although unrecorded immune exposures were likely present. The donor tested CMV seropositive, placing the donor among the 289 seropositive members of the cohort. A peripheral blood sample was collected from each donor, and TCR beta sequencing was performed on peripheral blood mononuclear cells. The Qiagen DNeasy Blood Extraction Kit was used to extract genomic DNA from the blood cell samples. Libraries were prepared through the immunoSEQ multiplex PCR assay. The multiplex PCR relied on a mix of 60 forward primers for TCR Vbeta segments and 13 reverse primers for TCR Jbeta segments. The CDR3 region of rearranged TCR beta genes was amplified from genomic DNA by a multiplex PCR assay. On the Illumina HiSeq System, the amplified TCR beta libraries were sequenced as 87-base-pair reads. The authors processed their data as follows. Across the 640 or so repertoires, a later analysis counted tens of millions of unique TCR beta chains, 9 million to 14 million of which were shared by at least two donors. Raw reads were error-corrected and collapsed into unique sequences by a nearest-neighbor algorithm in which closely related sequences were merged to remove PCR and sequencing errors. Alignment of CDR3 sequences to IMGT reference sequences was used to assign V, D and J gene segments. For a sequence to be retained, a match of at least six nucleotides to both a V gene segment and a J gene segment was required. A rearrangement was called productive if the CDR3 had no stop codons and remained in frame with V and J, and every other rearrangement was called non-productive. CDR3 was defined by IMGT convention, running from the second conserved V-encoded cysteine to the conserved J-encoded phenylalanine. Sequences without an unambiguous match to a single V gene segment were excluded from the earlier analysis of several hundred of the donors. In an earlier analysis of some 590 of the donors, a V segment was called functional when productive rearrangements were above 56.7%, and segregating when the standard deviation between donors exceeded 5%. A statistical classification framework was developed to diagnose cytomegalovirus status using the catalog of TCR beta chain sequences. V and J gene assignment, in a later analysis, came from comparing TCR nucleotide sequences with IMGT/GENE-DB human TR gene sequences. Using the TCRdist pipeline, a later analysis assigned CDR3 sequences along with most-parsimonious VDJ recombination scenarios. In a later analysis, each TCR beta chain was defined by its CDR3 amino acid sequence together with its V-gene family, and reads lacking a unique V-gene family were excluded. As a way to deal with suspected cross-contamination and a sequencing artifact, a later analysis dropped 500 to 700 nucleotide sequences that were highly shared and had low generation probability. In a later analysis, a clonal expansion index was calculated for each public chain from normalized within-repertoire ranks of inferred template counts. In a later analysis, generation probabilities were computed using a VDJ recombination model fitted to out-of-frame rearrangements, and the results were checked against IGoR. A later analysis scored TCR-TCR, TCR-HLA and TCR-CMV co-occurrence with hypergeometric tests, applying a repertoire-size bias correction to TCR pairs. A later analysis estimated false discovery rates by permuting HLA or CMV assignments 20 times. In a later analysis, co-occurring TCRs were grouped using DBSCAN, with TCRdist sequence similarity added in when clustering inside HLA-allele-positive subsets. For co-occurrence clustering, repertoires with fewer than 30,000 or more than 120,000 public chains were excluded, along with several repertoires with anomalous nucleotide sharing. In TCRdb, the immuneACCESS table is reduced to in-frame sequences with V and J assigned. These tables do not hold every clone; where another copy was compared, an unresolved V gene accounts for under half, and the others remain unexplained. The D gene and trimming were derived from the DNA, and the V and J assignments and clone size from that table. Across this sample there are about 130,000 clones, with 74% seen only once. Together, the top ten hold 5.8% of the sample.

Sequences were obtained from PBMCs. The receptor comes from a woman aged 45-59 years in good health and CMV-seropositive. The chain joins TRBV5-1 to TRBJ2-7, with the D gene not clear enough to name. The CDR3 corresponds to CASAKRRQYF. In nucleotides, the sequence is TGCGCCAGCGCTAAGCGAAGGCAGTACTTC.